This T cell receptor (beta chain) was recorded in a study of cytomegalovirus exposure and HLA in healthy donors. 60 Vbeta and 13 Jbeta primers were used in PCR. Produced via immunoSEQ multiplex PCR; TCRdb's table is partial and in-frame only. Of more than 95,000 clones in the sample, about 9.5% were seen once. All donors participated as healthy donors of bone marrow. A remark on this clone: The antigen is undetermined.

Study-level points and caveats: One cluster of highly shared sequence variants probably arose as a sequencing artifact. Most TCR sequences showed up rarely, but some public TCRs showed up in many donors. For most TCR beta V segments, an earlier analysis put the productive rate at about 90% or about 30% of the time.

Looked up from germline, CDR1 is SGHRS and CDR2 is YFSETQ. Trimming removed 2 bases from V and 5 bases from J; junction bases left unmatched: 7. This CDR3 region has 14 residues. The TCR comes from a man between 35 and 55 years old in good health and CMV-seropositive. V gene TRBV5-1 combines with J gene TRBJ2-7; TRBD1 matches 7 bases. The specimen was PBMCs. In DNA, the CDR3 is TGCGCCAGCAGCTTACAGGGGTTTATGGACGAGCAGTACTTC. The encoded protein is CASSLQGFMDEQYF.